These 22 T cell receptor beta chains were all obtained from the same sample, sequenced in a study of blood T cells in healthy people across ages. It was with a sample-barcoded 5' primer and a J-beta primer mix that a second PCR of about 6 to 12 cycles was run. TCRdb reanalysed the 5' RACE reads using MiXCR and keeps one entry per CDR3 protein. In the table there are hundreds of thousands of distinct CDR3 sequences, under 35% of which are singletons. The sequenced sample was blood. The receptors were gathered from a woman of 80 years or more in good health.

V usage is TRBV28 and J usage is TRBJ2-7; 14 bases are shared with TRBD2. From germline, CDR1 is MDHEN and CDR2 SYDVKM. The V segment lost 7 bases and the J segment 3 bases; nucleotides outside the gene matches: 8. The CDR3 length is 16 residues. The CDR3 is CASTAGLAGGGYEQYF. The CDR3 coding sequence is TGTGCCAGCACCGCCGGACTAGCGGGAGGAGGCTACGAGCAGTACTTC.

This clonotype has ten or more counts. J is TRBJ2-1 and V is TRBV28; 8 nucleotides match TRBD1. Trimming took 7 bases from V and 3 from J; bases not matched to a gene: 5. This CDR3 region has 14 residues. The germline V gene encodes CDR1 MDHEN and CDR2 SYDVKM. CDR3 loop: CASNPDRVYNEQFF. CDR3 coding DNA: TGTGCCAGCAATCCGGACAGGGTCTACAATGAGCAGTTCTTC.

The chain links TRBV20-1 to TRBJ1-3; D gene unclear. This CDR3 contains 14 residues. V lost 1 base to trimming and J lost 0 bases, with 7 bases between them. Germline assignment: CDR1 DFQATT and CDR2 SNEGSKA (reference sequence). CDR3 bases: TGCAGTGCTAGAGCCCCCCTCTCTGGAAACACCATATATTTT. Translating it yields CSARAPLSGNTIYF.

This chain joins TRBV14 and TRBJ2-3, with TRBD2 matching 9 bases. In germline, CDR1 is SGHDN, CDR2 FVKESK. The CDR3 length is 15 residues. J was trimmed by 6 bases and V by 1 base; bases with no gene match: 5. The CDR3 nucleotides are TGTGCCAGCAGCCAAGCTCGAACTAGCGGGGATACGCAGTATTTT. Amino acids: CASSQARTSGDTQYF.

DNA for the CDR3: TGTGCCAGCAGCCAAGGCAGACAGGGCACTAATGAAAAACTGTTTTTT. Translation: CASSQGRQGTNEKLFF. The chain employs TRBV4-2 and TRBJ1-4, with 7 bases lining up with TRBD1. CDR1 and CDR2 (germline): LGHNA, YNFKEQ. This CDR3 spans 16 amino acids. V lost 1 base, J lost 2 bases, and 4 bases stayed unmatched.

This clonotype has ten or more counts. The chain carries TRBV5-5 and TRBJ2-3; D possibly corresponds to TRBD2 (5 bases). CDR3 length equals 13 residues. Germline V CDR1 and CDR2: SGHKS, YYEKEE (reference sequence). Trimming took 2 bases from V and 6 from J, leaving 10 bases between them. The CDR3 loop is CASSFPAVDTQYF. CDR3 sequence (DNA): TGTGCCAGCAGCTTCCCAGCGGTCGATACGCAGTATTTT.

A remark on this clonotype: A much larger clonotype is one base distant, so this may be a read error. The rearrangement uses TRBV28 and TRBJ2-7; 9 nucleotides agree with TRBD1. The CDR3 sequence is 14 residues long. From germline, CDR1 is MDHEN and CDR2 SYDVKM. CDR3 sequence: CAGRGTGSSYEQYF. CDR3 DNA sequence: TGTGCCGGCAGAGGGACAGGGAGCTCCTACGAGCAGTACTTC.

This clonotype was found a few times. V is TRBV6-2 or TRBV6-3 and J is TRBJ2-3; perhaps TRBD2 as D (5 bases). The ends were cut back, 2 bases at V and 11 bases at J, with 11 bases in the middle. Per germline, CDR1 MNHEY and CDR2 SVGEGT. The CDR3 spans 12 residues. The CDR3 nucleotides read TGTGCCAGCAGTTACGCGGGCGTGAAGCAGTATTTT. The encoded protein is CASSYAGVKQYF.

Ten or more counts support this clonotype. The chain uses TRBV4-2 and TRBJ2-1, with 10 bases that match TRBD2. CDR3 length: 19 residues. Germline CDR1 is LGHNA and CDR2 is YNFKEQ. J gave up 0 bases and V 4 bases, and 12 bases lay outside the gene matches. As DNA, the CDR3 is TGTGCCAGCAGCCCTCGTGTCCTAGCGGGGGATCTCTCCTACAATGAGCAGTTCTTC. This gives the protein CASSPRVLAGDLSYNEQFF.

The CDR3 DNA reads TGTGCCAGCTCACCACTGCGGGATTCTGAGCAGTTCTTC. Translated, it gives CASSPLRDSEQFF. The V gene is TRBV18, the J gene TRBJ2-1, with a tentative D call TRBD2 (6 bases). The germline CDR1 and CDR2 sequences are KGHSH and LQKENI. With 1 base removed from V and 9 bases from J, the gap between germline ends came to 10 bases. This CDR3 is built from 13 residues.

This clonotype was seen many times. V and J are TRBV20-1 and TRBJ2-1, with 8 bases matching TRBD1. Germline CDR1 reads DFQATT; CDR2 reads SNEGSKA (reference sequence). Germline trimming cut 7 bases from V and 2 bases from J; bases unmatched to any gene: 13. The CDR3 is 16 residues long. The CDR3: CSVIEIRQGTYNEQFF. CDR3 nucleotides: TGCAGTGTTATAGAGATCCGACAGGGGACCTACAATGAGCAGTTCTTC.

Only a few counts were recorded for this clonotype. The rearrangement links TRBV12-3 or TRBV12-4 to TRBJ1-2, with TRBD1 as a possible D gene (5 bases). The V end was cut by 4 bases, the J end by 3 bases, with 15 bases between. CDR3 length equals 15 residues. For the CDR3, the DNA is TGTGCCAGCAGTTGGGTCCCGGGGGGGGACTATGGCTACACCTTC. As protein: CASSWVPGGDYGYTF.

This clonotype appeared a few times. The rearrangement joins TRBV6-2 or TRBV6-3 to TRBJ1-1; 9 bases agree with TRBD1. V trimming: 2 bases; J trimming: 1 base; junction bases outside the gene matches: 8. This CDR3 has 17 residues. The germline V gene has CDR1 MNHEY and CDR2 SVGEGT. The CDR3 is CASSYPWTGATNTEAFF. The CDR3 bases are TGTGCCAGCAGTTACCCCTGGACAGGGGCCACGAACACTGAAGCTTTCTTT.

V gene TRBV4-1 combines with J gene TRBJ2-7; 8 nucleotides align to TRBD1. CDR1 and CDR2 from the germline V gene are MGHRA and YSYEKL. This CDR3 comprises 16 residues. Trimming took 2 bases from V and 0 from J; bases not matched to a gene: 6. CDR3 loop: CASSQLGTGSSYEQYF. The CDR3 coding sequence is TGCGCCAGCAGCCAACTCGGGACAGGATCCTCCTACGAGCAGTACTTC.

The CDR3 nucleotides read TGTGCCAGCAGCTTAGTATCGTGGGCAGGGAGAATCAATGAGCAGTTCTTC. As protein: CASSLVSWAGRINEQFF. The chain joins TRBV7-2 to TRBJ2-1; D may match TRBD1 or TRBD2 (5 bases each). Germline CDR1 and CDR2: SGHTA and FQGNSA. Trimming shortened V by 1 base and J by 6 bases, and 19 bases separated the two germline ends. This CDR3 comprises 17 residues.

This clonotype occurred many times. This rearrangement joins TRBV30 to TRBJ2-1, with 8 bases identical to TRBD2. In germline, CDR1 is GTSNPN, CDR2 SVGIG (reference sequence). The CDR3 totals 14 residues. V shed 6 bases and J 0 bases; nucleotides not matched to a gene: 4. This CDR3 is CACSGAASYNEQFF. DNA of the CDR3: TGTGCCTGTAGCGGGGCCGCCTCCTACAATGAGCAGTTCTTC.

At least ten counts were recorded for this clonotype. The CDR3 nucleotides read TGCGCCAGCAGCCCCGGGACTAGCGGGGGCTCCTACAATGAGCAGTTCTTC. This codes for CASSPGTSGGSYNEQFF. The rearrangement links TRBV5-1 to TRBJ2-1; TRBD2 aligns across 14 bases. The CDR3 spans 17 residues. Per germline, CDR1 SGHRS and CDR2 YFSETQ. The V gene end was trimmed by 4 bases and the J gene end by 0 bases; junction bases not matched to a gene: 3.

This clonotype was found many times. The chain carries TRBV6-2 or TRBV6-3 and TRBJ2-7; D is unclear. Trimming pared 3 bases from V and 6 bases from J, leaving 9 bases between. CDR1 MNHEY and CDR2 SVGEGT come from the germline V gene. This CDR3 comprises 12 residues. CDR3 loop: CASSYTGFEQYF. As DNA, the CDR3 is TGTGCCAGCAGTTATACTGGGTTCGAGCAGTACTTC.

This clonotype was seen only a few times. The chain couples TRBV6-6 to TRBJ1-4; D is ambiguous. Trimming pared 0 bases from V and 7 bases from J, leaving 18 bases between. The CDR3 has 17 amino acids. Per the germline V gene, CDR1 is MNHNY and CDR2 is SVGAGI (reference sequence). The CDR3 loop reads CASSYSSPGQVREKLFF. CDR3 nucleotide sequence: TGTGCCAGCAGTTACTCCAGTCCCGGCCAGGTCCGTGAAAAACTGTTTTTT.

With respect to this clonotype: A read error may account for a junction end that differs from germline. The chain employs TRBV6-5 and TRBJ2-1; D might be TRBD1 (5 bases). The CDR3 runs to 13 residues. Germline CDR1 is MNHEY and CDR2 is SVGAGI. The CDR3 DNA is TGTGCCACTCAGGGTCCCTTAGGATCTGAGCAGATCTTC. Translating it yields CATQGPLGSEQIF.

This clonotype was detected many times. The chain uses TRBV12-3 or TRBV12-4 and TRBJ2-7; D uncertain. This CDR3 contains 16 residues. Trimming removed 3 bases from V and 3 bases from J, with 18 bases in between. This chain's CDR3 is CASSFIMSSQLYEQYF. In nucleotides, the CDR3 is TGTGCCAGCAGTTTTATTATGTCTTCCCAACTCTACGAGCAGTACTTC.

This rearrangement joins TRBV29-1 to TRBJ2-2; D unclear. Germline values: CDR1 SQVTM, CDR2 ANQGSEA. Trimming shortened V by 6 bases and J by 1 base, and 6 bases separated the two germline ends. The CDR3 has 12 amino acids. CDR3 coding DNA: TGCAGCGTACGCGAGAACACCGGGGAGCTGTTTTTT. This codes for CSVRENTGELFF.